This T cell receptor (beta chain) was identified during a study of cytomegalovirus exposure and HLA in healthy donors. Study outcomes and limitations: Many donors shared some public TCRs, even though most TCR sequences were rare.

The PCR used 60 Vbeta and 13 Jbeta primers. Method: immunoSEQ multiplex PCR; TCRdb's copy keeps in-frame clones and lacks some. The sample holds about 140,000 clones; 60% to 85% are singletons and the top ten take 1.8%. This clone was counted a few times. Antigen unknown. V was clipped by 0 bases and J by 2 bases; unmatched bases: 1. This CDR3 is 14 amino acids long. The germline V gene has CDR1 SGDLS and CDR2 YYNGEE. The material sequenced was PBMCs. The TCR was taken from a female donor in good health and CMV-seropositive. This chain connects TRBV9 to TRBJ1-2; the match to TRBD1 covers 7 bases. CDR3 loop: CASSVGDRNYGYTF. The DNA of the CDR3 is TGTGCCAGCAGCGTAGGGGACAGAAACTATGGCTACACCTTC.